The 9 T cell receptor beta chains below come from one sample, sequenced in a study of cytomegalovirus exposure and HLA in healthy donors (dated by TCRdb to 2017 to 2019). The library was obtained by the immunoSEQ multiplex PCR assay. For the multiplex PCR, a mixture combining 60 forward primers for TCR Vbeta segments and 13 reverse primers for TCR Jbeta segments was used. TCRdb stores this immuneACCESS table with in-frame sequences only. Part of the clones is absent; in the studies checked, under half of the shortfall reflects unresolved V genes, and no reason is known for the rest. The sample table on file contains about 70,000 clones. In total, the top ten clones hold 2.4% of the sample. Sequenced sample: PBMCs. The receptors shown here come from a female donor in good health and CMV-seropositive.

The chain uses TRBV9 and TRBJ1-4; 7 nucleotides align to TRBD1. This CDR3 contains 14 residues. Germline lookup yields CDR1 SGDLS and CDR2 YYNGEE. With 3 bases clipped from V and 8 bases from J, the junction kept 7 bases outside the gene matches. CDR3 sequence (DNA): TGTGCCAGCAGCGATACAGGGGTTGAAGAAAAACTGTTTTTT. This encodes CASSDTGVEEKLFF.

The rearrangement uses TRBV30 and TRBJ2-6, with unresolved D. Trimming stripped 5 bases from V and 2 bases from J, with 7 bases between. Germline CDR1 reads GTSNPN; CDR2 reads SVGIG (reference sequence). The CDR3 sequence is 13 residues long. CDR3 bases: TGTGCCTGGGAGGCCCCTGGGGCCAACGTCCTGACTTTC. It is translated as CAWEAPGANVLTF.

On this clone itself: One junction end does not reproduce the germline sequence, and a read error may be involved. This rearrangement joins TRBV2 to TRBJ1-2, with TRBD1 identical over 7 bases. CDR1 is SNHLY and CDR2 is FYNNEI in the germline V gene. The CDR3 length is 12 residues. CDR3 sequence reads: CASSRQEGARNF. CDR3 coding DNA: TGTGCCAGCAGTAGACAGGAGGGGGCGAGGAACTTC.

As DNA, the CDR3 is TGTGCCAGCAGTTACGTGGGCCGGGGAGCTTTCTTT. Amino acids: CASSYVGRGAFF. The chain recombines TRBV6-5 with TRBJ1-1; D is unclear. Germline V gene sequence: CDR1 MNHEY, CDR2 SVGAGI. Trimming took off 2 bases at V and 10 bases at J, with 11 bases between the two ends. This CDR3 comprises 12 residues.

The CDR3 region is CASSSQGNQPQHF. For the CDR3, the DNA is TGTGCCAGTAGTAGCCAGGGCAATCAGCCCCAGCATTTT. The rearrangement joins TRBV19 to TRBJ1-5; no clear D. V was cut by 4 bases and J by 2 bases, with 6 bases left in between. CDR3 length: 13 residues. Germline assignment: CDR1 LNHDA and CDR2 SQIVND (reference sequence).

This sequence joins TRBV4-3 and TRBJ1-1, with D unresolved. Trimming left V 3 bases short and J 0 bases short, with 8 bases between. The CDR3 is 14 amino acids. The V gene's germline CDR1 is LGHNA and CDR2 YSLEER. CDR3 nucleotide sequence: TGCGCCAGCAGCCAGAGCTTCATGAACACTGAAGCTTTCTTT. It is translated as CASSQSFMNTEAFF.

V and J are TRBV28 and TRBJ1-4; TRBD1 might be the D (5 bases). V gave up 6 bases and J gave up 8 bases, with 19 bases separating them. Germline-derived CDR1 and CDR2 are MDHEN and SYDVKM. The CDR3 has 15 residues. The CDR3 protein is CASSPRRGGPEKLFF. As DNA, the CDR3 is TGTGCCAGCAGCCCGAGACGGGGGGGTCCCGAAAAACTGTTTTTT.

This CDR3 is CASSPPGTDTQYF. The CDR3 nucleotides read TGTGCCAGCAGTCCCCCGGGCACAGATACGCAGTATTTT. V usage is TRBV9 and J usage is TRBJ2-3; no clear D. Germline V lookup: CDR1 SGDLS, CDR2 YYNGEE. This CDR3 has 13 amino acids. The V gene lost 5 bases and the J gene lost 1 base, with 8 bases spanning the gap. Complete variable domain (other parts from reference TRBV9 and TRBJ2-3): DSGVTQTPKHLITATGQRVTLRCSPRSGDLSVYWYQQSLDQGLQFLIQYYNGEERAKGNILERFSAQQFPDLHSELNLSSLELGDSALYFCASSPPGTDTQYFGPGTRLTVL.

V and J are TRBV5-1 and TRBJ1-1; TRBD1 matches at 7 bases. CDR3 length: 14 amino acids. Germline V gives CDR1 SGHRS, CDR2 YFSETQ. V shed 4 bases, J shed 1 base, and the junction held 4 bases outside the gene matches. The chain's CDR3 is CASSPWTGNTEAFF. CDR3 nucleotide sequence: TGCGCCAGCAGCCCATGGACAGGGAACACTGAAGCTTTCTTT. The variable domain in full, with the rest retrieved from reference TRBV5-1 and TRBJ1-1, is KAGVTQTPRYLIKTRGQQVTLSCSPISGHRSVSWYQQTPGQGLQFLFEYFSETQRNKGNFPGRFSGRQFSNSRSEMNVSTLELGDSALYLCASSPWTGNTEAFFGQGTRLTVV.